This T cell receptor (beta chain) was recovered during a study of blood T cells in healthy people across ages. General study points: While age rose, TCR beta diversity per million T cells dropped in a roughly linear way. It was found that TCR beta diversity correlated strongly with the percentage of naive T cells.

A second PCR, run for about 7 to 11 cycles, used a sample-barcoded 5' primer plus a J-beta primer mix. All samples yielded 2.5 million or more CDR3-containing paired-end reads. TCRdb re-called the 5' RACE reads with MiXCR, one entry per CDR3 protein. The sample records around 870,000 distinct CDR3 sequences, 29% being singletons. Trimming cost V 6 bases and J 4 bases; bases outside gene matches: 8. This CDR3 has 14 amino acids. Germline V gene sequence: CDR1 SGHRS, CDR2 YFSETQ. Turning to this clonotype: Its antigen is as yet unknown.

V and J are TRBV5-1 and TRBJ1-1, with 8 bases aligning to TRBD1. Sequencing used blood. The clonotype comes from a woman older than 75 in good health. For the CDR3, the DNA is TGCGCCAGCACGTTTCAAACAGGGGGCACTGAAGCTTTCTTT. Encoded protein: CASTFQTGGTEAFF. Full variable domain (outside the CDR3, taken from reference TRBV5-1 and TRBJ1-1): KAGVTQTPRYLIKTRGQQVTLSCSPISGHRSVSWYQQTPGQGLQFLFEYFSETQRNKGNFPGRFSGRQFSNSRSEMNVSTLELGDSALYLCASTFQTGGTEAFFGQGTRLTVV.